This T cell receptor beta chain came from a study of shared clonotypes between healthy human individuals. Whole-study context: In total, the donors were two women and a few men aged 18 to 49. Three CD4 naive, three CD4 memory, two CD8 naive and one CD8 memory plate were used per donor.

Whole-study results and caveats: Generation probabilities were higher for clonotypes shared across all four sorted-subset donors than for unshared ones.

To note about this clone: As yet, its antigen is unknown.

The V gene lost 9 bases and the J gene lost 2 bases, with 10 bases spanning the gap. This CDR3 spans 12 amino acids. The germline CDR1 and CDR2 sequences are SNHLY and FYNNEI. Across several immunoSEQ plates, the genomic DNA of each subset was split evenly. TCRdb keeps only in-frame clones here, not all; method: immunoSEQ multiplex PCR. The sample yields roughly 400,000 clones, about 96% seen once. The chain links TRBV2 to TRBJ1-2; tentatively, D is TRBD1 (6 bases). The clonotype comes from a man aged 25-45 years in good health. The sequenced sample was memory CD8+ T cells sorted from blood. Stated subset: CD45RO+ cells pooled with CCR7-negative TemRA cells. The CDR3 reads CASVGTNYGYTF. CDR3 DNA sequence: TGTGCCAGTGTGGGGACAAACTATGGCTACACCTTC.